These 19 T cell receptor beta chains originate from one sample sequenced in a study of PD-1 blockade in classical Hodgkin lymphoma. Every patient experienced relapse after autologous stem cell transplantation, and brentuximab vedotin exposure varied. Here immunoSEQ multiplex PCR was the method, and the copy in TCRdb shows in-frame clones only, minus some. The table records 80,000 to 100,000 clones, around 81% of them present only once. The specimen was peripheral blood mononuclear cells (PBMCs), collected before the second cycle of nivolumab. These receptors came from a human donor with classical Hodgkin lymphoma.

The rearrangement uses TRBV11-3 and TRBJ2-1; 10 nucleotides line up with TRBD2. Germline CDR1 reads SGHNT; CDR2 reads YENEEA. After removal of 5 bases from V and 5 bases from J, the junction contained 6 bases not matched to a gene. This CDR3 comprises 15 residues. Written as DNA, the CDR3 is TGTGCCAGCAGCGCCCTAGCGGGGGACCACAATGAGCAGTTCTTC. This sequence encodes CASSALAGDHNEQFF.

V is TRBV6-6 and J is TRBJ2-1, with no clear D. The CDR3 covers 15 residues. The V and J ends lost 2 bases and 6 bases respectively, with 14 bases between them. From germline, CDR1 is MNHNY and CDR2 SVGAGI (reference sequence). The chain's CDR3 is CASSYLGQSSNEQFF. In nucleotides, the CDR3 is TGTGCCAGCAGTTACCTTGGCCAATCAAGCAATGAGCAGTTCTTC.

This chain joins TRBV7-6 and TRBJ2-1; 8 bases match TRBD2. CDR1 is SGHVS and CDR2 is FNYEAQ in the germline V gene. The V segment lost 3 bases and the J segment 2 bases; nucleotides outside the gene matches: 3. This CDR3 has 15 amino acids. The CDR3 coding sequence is TGTGCCAGCAGCTTCGGGGGGGTAACCTACAATGAGCAGTTCTTC. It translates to CASSFGGVTYNEQFF.

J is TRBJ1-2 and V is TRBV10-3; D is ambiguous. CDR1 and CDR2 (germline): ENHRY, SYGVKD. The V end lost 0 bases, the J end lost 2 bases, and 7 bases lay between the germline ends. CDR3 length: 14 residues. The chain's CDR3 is CAISESLRNYGYTF. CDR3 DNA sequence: TGTGCCATCAGTGAGTCCTTAAGAAACTATGGCTACACCTTC.

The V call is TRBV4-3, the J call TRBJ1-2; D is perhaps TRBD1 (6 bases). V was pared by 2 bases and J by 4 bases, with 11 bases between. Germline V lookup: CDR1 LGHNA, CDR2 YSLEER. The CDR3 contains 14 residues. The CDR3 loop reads CASSQTGRTYGYTF. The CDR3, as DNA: TGCGCCAGCAGCCAAACAGGGAGAACCTATGGCTACACCTTC.

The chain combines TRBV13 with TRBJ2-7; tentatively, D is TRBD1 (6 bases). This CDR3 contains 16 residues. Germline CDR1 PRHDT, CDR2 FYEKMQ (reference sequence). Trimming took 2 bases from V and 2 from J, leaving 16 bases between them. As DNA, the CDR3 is TGTGCCAGCAGCTTACGCGACAGGCTCTCGGCCTACGAGCAGTACTTC. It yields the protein CASSLRDRLSAYEQYF.

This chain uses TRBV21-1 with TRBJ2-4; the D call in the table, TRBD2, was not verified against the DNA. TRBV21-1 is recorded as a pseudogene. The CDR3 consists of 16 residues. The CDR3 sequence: CASSNTSGLRADIQYF. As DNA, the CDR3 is TGTGCCAGCAGCAACACTAGCGGGCTTCGGGCGGACATTCAGTACTTC.

CDR3 loop: CATSRDLVGITDTQYF. CDR3 DNA: TGTGCCACCAGCAGAGATTTGGTCGGGATCACAGATACGCAGTATTTT. The genes are TRBV15 and TRBJ2-3; maybe TRBD2 (5 bases). CDR1 and CDR2 (germline): LNHNV, YYDKDF (reference sequence). Trimming took off 0 bases at V and 2 bases at J, with 12 bases between the two ends. The CDR3 spans 16 residues.

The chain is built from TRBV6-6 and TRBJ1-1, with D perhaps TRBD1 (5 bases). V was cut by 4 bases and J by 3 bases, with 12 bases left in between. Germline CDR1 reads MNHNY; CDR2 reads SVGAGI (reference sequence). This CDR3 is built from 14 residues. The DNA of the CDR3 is TGTGCCAGCAGTTTTCAGGGTCCAGACACTGAAGCTTTCTTT. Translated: CASSFQGPDTEAFF.

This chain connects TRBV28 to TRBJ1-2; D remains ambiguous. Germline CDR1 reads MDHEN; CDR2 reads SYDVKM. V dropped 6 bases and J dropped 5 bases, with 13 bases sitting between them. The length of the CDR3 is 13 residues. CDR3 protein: CASSLLAFYGYTF. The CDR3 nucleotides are TGTGCCAGCAGCCTCTTGGCCTTTTATGGCTACACCTTC.

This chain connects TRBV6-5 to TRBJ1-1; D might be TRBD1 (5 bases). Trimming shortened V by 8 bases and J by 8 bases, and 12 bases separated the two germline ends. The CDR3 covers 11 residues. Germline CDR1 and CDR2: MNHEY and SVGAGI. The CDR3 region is CASQGLREAFF. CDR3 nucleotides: TGTGCCAGCCAGGGTCTTCGGGAAGCTTTCTTT.

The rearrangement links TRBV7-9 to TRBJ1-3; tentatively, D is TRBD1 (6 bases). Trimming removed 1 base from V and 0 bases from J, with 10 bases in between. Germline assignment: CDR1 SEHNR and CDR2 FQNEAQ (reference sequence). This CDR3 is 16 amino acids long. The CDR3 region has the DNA TGTGCCAGCAGCTTAGGACAGGCGAACTCTGGAAACACCATATATTTT. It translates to CASSLGQANSGNTIYF.

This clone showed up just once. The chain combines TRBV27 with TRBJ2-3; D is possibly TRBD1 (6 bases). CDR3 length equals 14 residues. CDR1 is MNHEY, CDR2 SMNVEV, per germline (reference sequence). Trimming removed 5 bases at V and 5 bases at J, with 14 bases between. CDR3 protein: CASSKNRAVDTQYF. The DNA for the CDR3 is TGTGCCAGCAGTAAAAACAGGGCCGTAGATACGCAGTATTTT.

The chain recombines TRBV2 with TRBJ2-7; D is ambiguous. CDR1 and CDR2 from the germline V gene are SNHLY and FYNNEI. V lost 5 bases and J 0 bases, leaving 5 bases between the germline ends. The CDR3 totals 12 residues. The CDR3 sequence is CASSYSSYEQYF. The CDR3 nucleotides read TGTGCCAGCAGTTACAGCTCCTACGAGCAGTACTTC. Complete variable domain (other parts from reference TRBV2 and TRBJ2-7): EPEVTQTPSHQVTQMGQEVILRCVPISNHLYFYWYRQILGQKVEFLVSFYNNEISEKSEIFDDQFSVERPDGSNFTLKIRSTKLEDSAMYFCASSYSSYEQYFGPGTRLTVT.

The CDR3 protein is CASSITGRGTNEKLFF. For the CDR3, the DNA is TGCGCCAGCAGCATCACAGGAAGGGGGACTAATGAAAAACTGTTTTTT. The V gene is TRBV5-1, the J gene TRBJ1-4; the D gene is possibly TRBD1 (6 bases). V lost 4 bases and J lost 2, with 15 bases in between. This CDR3 is 16 amino acids long. Germline CDR1 is SGHRS and CDR2 is YFSETQ.

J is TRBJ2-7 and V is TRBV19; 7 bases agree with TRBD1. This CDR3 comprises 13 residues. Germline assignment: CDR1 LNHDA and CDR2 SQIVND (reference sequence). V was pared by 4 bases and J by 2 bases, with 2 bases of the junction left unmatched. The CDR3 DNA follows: TGTGCCAGTAGTAGGGACAGAGCCTACGAGCAGTACTTC. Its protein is CASSRDRAYEQYF.

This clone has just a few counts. For the CDR3, the DNA is TGTGCCAGCAGCTTAGGGCTAGCGGCTTTTTTCAATGAGCAGTTCTTC. Protein: CASSLGLAAFFNEQFF. This rearrangement joins TRBV7-9 to TRBJ2-1; 7 bases line up with TRBD2. Losses at the gene ends were 1 base for V and 6 bases for J; bases not matched to a gene: 9. This CDR3 region has 16 residues. CDR1 SEHNR and CDR2 FQNEAQ come from the germline V gene (reference sequence). Filled out from reference TRBV7-9 and TRBJ2-1, the complete variable domain reads DTGVSQNPRHKITKRGQNVTFRCDPISEHNRLYWYRQTLGQGPEFLTYFQNEAQLEKSRLLSDRFSAERPKGSFSTLEIQRTEQGDSAMYLCASSLGLAAFFNEQFFGPGTRLTVL.

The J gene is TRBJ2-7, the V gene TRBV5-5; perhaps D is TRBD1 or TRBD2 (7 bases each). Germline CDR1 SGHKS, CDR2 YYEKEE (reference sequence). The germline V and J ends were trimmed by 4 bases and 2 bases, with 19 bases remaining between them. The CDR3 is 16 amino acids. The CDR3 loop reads CASSTSGATGTYEQYF. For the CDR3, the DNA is TGTGCCAGCAGCACAAGCGGGGCGACAGGGACCTACGAGCAGTACTTC.

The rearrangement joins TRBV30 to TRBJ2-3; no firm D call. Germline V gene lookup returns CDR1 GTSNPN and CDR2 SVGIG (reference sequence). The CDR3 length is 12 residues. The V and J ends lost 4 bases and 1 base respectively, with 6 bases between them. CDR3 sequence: CAWNRGTDTQYF. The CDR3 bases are TGTGCCTGGAATAGGGGCACAGATACGCAGTATTTT.